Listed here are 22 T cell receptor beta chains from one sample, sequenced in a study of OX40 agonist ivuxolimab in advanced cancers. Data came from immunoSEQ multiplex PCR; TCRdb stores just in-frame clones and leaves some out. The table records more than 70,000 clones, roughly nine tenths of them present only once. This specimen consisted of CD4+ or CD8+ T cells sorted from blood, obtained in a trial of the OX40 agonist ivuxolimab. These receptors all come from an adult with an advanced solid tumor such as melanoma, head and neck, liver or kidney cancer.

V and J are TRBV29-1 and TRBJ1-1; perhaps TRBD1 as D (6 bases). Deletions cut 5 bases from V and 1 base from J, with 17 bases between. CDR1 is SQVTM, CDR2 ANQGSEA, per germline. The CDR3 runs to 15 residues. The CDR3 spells CSVSGTTRANTEAFF. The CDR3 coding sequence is TGCAGCGTTTCCGGGACAACCAGGGCGAACACTGAAGCTTTCTTT.

The CDR3 loop reads CAWKLRGSETQYF. The CDR3 region has the DNA TGTGCCTGGAAATTGCGGGGGAGCGAGACCCAGTACTTC. The V and J genes are TRBV30 and TRBJ2-5, with 7 bases aligning to TRBD2. This CDR3 has 13 residues. V dropped 4 bases and J dropped 5; count of bases not matched to a gene: 7. CDR1 GTSNPN and CDR2 SVGIG come from the germline V gene (reference sequence).

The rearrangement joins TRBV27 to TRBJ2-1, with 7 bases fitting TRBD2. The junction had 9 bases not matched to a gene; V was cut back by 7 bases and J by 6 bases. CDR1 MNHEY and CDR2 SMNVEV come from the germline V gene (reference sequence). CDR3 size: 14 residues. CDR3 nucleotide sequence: TGTGCCAGCATGACGCGGGAGTCCCCCAATGAGCAGTTCTTC. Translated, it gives CASMTRESPNEQFF.

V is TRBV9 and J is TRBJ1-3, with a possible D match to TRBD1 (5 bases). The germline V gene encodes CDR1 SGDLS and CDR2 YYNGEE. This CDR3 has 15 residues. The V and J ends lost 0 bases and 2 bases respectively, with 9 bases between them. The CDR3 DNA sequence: TGTGCCAGCAGCGTAGTGGGGACTGCTGGAAACACCATATATTTT. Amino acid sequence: CASSVVGTAGNTIYF. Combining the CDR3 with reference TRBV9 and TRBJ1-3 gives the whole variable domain DSGVTQTPKHLITATGQRVTLRCSPRSGDLSVYWYQQSLDQGLQFLIQYYNGEERAKGNILERFSAQQFPDLHSELNLSSLELGDSALYFCASSVVGTAGNTIYFGEGSWLTVV.

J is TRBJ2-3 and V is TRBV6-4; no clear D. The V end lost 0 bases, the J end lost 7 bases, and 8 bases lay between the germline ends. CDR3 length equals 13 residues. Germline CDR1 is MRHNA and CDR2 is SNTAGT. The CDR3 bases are TGTGCCAGCAGTGACTCGTCAACTCATACGCAGTATTTT. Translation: CASSDSSTHTQYF.

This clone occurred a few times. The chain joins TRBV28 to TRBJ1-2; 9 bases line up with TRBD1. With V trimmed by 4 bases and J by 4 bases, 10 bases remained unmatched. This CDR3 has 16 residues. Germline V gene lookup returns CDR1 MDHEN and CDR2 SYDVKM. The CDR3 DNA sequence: TGTGCCAGCAGTTATCCTGAAGGACAGGGGCTCTATGGCTACACCTTC. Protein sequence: CASSYPEGQGLYGYTF.

CDR3 region: CASSLGVARETQYF. The CDR3 region has the DNA TGTGCCAGCAGTCTAGGGGTGGCGCGAGAGACCCAGTACTTC. This rearrangement joins TRBV6-1 to TRBJ2-5; a possible D gene is TRBD1 (5 bases). Germline values: CDR1 MNHNS, CDR2 SASEGT. V was clipped by 5 bases and J by 4 bases, with 14 bases between them. This CDR3 spans 14 amino acids.

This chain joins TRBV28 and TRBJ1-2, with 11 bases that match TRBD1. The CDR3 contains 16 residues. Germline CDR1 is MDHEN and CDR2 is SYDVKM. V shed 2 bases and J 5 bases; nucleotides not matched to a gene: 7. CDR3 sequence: CASSLVGGQGEYGYTF. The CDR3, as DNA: TGTGCCAGCAGTTTAGTCGGGGGACAGGGGGAATATGGCTACACCTTC.

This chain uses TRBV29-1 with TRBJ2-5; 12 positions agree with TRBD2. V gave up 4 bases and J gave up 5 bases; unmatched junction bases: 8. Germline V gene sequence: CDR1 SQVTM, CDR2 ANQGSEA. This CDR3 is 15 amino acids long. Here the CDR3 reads CSVAVTSGRLETQYF. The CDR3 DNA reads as TGCAGCGTTGCGGTAACTAGCGGGAGGTTGGAGACCCAGTACTTC.

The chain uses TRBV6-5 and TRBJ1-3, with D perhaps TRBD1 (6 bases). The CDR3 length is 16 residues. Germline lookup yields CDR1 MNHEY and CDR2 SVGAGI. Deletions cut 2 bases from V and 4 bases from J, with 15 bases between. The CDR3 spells CASSYDRGGYGNTIYF. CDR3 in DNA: TGTGCCAGCAGTTACGACCGAGGGGGATACGGAAACACCATATATTTT.

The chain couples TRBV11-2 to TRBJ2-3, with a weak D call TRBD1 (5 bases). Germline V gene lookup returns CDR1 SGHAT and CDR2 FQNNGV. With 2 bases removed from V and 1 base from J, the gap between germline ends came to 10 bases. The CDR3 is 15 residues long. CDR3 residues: CASSLQGGGTDTQYF. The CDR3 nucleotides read TGTGCCAGCAGCTTACAGGGTGGGGGCACAGATACGCAGTATTTT.

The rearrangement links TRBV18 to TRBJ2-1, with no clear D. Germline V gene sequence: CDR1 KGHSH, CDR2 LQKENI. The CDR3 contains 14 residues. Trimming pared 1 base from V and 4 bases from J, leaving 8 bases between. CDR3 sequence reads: CASSPQGSYNEQFF. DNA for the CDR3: TGTGCCAGCTCACCACAGGGATCGTACAATGAGCAGTTCTTC.

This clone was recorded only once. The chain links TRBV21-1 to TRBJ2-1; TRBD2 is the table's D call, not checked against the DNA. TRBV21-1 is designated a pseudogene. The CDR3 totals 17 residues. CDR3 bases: TGTGCCAGCAGCCCGTCCCCCCCAGCGGGAGTTCGCAATGAGCAGTTCTTC. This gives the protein CASSPSPPAGVRNEQFF.

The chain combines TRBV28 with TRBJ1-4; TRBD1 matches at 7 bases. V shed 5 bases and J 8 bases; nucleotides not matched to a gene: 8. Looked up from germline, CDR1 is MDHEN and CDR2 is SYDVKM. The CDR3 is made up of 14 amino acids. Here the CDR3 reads CASSDRAPREKLFF. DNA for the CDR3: TGTGCCAGCAGTGACAGGGCGCCTCGGGAAAAACTGTTTTTT.

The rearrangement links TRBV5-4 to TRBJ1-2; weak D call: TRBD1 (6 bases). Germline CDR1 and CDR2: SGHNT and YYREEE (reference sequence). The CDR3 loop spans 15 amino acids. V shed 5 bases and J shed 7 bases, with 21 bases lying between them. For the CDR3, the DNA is TGTGCCAGCAGTTCGGGGGGGCCCATCTGGGGTGGCTACACCTTC. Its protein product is CASSSGGPIWGGYTF.

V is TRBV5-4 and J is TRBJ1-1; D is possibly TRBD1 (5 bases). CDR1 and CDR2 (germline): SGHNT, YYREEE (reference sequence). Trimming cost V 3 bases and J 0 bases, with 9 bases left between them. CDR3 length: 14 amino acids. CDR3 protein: CASSSGTLNTEAFF. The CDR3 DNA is TGTGCCAGCAGCTCCGGGACGCTGAACACTGAAGCTTTCTTT.

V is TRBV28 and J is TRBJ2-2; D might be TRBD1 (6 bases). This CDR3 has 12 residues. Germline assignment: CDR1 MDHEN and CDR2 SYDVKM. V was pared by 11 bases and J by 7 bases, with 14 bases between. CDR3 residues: CAGRQESGELFF. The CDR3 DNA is TGTGCCGGTCGACAGGAAAGCGGGGAGCTGTTTTTT.

The DNA of the CDR3 is TGCGCCAGCAGCTTGGTTCTAGCGGGACAAGAGACCCAGTACTTC. It translates to CASSLVLAGQETQYF. V gene TRBV5-1 combines with J gene TRBJ2-5; 9 bases align to TRBD2. The V segment lost 0 bases and the J segment 2 bases; nucleotides outside the gene matches: 2. The CDR3 extends over 15 amino acids. Germline V gives CDR1 SGHRS, CDR2 YFSETQ.

This CDR3 is CASSPPPGTGYGANVLTF. The CDR3 nucleotides are TGTGCCAGCTCACCACCCCCCGGGACAGGGTACGGGGCCAACGTCCTGACTTTC. The chain recombines TRBV18 with TRBJ2-6; 9 bases are a match to TRBD1. CDR3 length: 18 amino acids. CDR1 and CDR2 from the germline V gene are KGHSH and LQKENI. The J segment lost 4 bases and the V segment lost 0 bases, leaving 7 bases of the junction unmatched.

DNA for the CDR3: TGCGCCAGCAGCATCCTTACAGGGGGGGGAGAGACCCAGTACTTC. Translated, it gives CASSILTGGGETQYF. The chain recombines TRBV5-1 with TRBJ2-5; D possibly corresponds to TRBD1 (8 bases). This CDR3 is 15 amino acids long. Germline CDR1 is SGHRS and CDR2 is YFSETQ. V lost 4 bases and J 4 bases, leaving 17 bases between the germline ends. The full variable domain, rest sourced from reference TRBV5-1 and TRBJ2-5, is KAGVTQTPRYLIKTRGQQVTLSCSPISGHRSVSWYQQTPGQGLQFLFEYFSETQRNKGNFPGRFSGRQFSNSRSEMNVSTLELGDSALYLCASSILTGGGETQYFGPGTRLLVL.

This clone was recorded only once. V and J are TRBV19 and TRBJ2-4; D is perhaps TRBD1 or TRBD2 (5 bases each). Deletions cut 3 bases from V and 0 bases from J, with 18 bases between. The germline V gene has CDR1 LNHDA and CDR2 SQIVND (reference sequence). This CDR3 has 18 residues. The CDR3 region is CASSMDLGQVKAKNIQYF. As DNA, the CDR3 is TGTGCCAGTAGTATGGACTTGGGGCAGGTTAAAGCCAAAAACATTCAGTACTTC.

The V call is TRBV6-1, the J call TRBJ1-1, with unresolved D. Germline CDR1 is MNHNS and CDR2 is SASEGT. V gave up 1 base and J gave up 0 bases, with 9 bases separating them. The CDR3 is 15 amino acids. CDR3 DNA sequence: TGTGCCAGCAGTGAAGGGCCCGGGCTGAACACTGAAGCTTTCTTT. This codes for CASSEGPGLNTEAFF.